A single sample gave rise to the 11 T cell receptor beta chains below, sequenced in a study of response to subunit inactivated influenza vaccine. From the RT-PCR reads, TCRdb called clonotypes with MiXCR, one entry per CDR3 protein. The sample has about 780,000 distinct CDR3 sequences, 15% to 20% seen once; the top ten hold approximately 11%. The sample consisted of PBMCs from blood, taken more than 4 days after vaccination. These receptors were taken from a middle-aged man who received an inactivated influenza vaccine.

The chain couples TRBV5-4 to TRBJ2-3, with D possibly being TRBD2 (5 bases). This CDR3 contains 15 residues. CDR1 SGHNT and CDR2 YYREEE come from the germline V gene (reference sequence). Trimming stripped 1 base from V and 1 base from J, with 10 bases between. This chain's CDR3 is CASSLNLAGTDTQYF. Here the CDR3 DNA reads TGTGCCAGCAGCTTGAACCTAGCTGGCACAGATACGCAGTATTTT.

The gene calls are TRBV7-2 and TRBJ2-7; either TRBD1 or TRBD2 may fit D (7 bases each). The germline V gene has CDR1 SGHTA and CDR2 FQGNSA. V dropped 5 bases and J dropped 2 bases, with 16 bases sitting between them. The CDR3 spans 15 residues. The CDR3 region is CASSTGGTVAYEQYF. The CDR3 DNA follows: TGTGCCAGCAGCACCGGGGGGACAGTAGCCTACGAGCAGTACTTC.

V gene TRBV7-9 combines with J gene TRBJ1-4; D is uncertain. The germline V and J ends were trimmed by 1 base and 6 bases, with 12 bases remaining between them. The CDR3 runs 15 residues. In germline, CDR1 is SEHNR, CDR2 FQNEAQ (reference sequence). CDR3 bases: TGTGCCAGCAGCTTAGGCCGAGGTGTTGATGAAAAACTGTTTTTT. This translates into CASSLGRGVDEKLFF.

This clonotype was counted at least ten times. The chain couples TRBV20-1 to TRBJ2-1, with TRBD1 identical over 8 bases. Losses at the gene ends were 2 bases for V and 3 bases for J; bases not matched to a gene: 9. The CDR3 loop spans 16 amino acids. The germline CDR1 and CDR2 sequences are DFQATT and SNEGSKA (reference sequence). In nucleotides, the CDR3 is TGCAGTGCTAGATTATTGACAGGGGAAGACTACAATGAGCAGTTCTTC. Translating gives CSARLLTGEDYNEQFF.

The chain is built from TRBV29-1 and TRBJ2-5; no firm D call. V shed 3 bases and J shed 2 bases, with 10 bases lying between them. The CDR3 length is 13 residues. The germline gives CDR1 SQVTM, CDR2 ANQGSEA. The CDR3 nucleotides are TGCAGCGTTGATGGCCAGTCACAAGAGACCCAGTACTTC. Encoded protein: CSVDGQSQETQYF.

This chain links TRBV20-1 with TRBJ2-1; possible D gene TRBD2, 6 bases. The CDR3 is 12 residues long. Trimming pared 6 bases from V and 5 bases from J, leaving 11 bases between. Germline CDR1 DFQATT, CDR2 SNEGSKA (reference sequence). This CDR3 is CSARGWDNEQFF. CDR3 nucleotides: TGCAGTGCGCGGGGTTGGGACAATGAGCAGTTCTTC.

This clonotype was picked up a small number of times. The chain is built from TRBV21-1 and TRBJ2-3; the table's TRBD2 call for D was not verified on the DNA. TRBV21-1 is a documented pseudogene. This CDR3 is built from 16 residues. The CDR3 loop reads CASSPWTSGSPDTQYF. The CDR3 nucleotides are TGTGCCAGCAGCCCCTGGACTAGCGGGAGTCCAGATACGCAGTATTTT.

This clonotype was observed many times. The chain has TRBV20-1 and TRBJ2-1; D remains unclear. V lost 0 bases to trimming and J lost 5 bases, with 14 bases between them. There are 15 residues in the CDR3. The germline V gene encodes CDR1 DFQATT and CDR2 SNEGSKA (reference sequence). In DNA form, the CDR3 reads TGCAGTGCTAGAGATCGCTGGGCAGTAAACAATGAGCAGTTCTTC. Encoded protein: CSARDRWAVNNEQFF.

This clonotype was counted ten times or more. This chain joins TRBV28 and TRBJ1-4; TRBD1 might be the D (6 bases). The CDR3 spans 14 residues. Per the germline V gene, CDR1 is MDHEN and CDR2 is SYDVKM. Trimming cost V 2 bases and J 9 bases, with 13 bases left between them. CDR3 coding DNA: TGTGCCAGCAGTTTAGGACTACAGGGTAAAAAACTGTTTTTT. It yields the protein CASSLGLQGKKLFF.

This clonotype was seen a few times. This CDR3 is CASSLEGGLGTQYF. The CDR3 DNA reads as TGTGCCAGCAGCTTAGAGGGCGGCTTGGGGACCCAGTACTTC. This chain uses TRBV7-2 with TRBJ2-5; D unresolved. Trimming shortened V by 1 base and J by 7 bases, and 13 bases separated the two germline ends. Germline-derived CDR1 and CDR2 are SGHTA and FQGNSA. CDR3 length: 14 residues. Using reference TRBV7-2 and TRBJ2-5 for the parts outside the CDR3, the full variable domain is GAGVSQSPSNKVTEKGKDVELRCDPISGHTALYWYRQSLGQGLEFLIYFQGNSAPDKSGLPSDRFSAERTGGSVSTLTIQRTQQEDSAVYLCASSLEGGLGTQYFGPGTRLLVL.

The CDR3 reads CASSHQGVAYNEQFF. In DNA form, the CDR3 reads TGTGCCAGCAGCCACCAGGGGGTTGCCTACAATGAGCAGTTCTTC. The chain combines TRBV4-2 with TRBJ2-1, with 7 bases fitting TRBD1. This CDR3 has 15 residues. Germline CDR1 LGHNA, CDR2 YNFKEQ. Losses at the gene ends were 3 bases for V and 2 bases for J; bases not matched to a gene: 4.